This TCR beta chain was found in a study of blood T cell repertoires in COVID-19. Study in general: Samples came from the United States, Italy and Spain, spanning acute and convalescent COVID-19. Sample material is recorded as cDNA or gDNA derived from T cells, B-cell-depleted T cells, or PBMCs.

J was trimmed by 4 bases and V by 3 bases; bases with no gene match: 12. The length of the CDR3 is 17 residues. Looked up from germline, CDR1 is MNHEY and CDR2 is SMNVEV (reference sequence). Original handling: Nucleated cell number was recorded as an estimate derived from reference gene primer amplification. Clones were sequenced by immunoSEQ multiplex PCR, and TCRdb holds only the in-frame ones, with some missing. From that table come the V and J calls and clone size; the DNA was used to work out D and trimming. Here the sample spans under 200,000 clones, around 83% being singletons. The sequence was collected from a woman in her sixties or seventies who had recovered from COVID-19. The chain employs TRBV27 and TRBJ1-2; 9 bases align to TRBD1. What was sequenced was peripheral blood. This CDR3 reads CASSFSPGTGNLYGYTF. The DNA of the CDR3 is TGTGCCAGCAGTTTTTCTCCCGGGACAGGGAACCTCTATGGCTACACCTTC.